The 4 T cell receptor beta chains presented below share a single source sample, sequenced in a study of technical replicates of blood from a handful of donors. This table comes from immunoSEQ multiplex PCR, and its TCRdb copy is limited to in-frame clones, with some not included. The table has 75,000 to 90,000 clones, 93% seen once. The sequenced sample was T cells isolated from PBMCs. The origin of the receptors is a human donor in good health.

The CDR3 sequence is CSVGGTGLAGDNEQFF. The CDR3 DNA reads as TGCAGCGTTGGAGGGACAGGACTAGCGGGGGACAATGAGCAGTTCTTC. The chain has TRBV29-1 and TRBJ2-1, with 13 bases lining up with TRBD2. CDR3 length: 16 residues. In germline, CDR1 is SQVTM, CDR2 ANQGSEA. After removal of 4 bases from V and 5 bases from J, the junction contained 8 bases not matched to a gene.

This clone has just a few counts. The chain uses TRBV30 and TRBJ1-1; D uncertain. V was shortened by 4 bases and J by 2 bases, with 11 bases between the two germline ends. Germline-derived CDR1 and CDR2 are GTSNPN and SVGIG (reference sequence). The CDR3 has 13 amino acids. CDR3 residues: CAWNEGSNTEAFF. DNA of the CDR3: TGTGCCTGGAATGAGGGAAGTAACACTGAAGCTTTCTTT.

The V gene is TRBV9, the J gene TRBJ1-4, with 10 bases aligning to TRBD1. Trimming removed 0 bases from V and 8 bases from J; junction bases left unmatched: 13. CDR3 length equals 18 residues. Germline CDR1 reads SGDLS; CDR2 reads YYNGEE. CDR3 sequence: CASSVGGTGALRGEKLFF. The CDR3 DNA follows: TGTGCCAGCAGCGTAGGGGGGACAGGGGCCCTCAGGGGAGAAAAACTGTTTTTT.

The chain carries TRBV5-1 and TRBJ1-2; TRBD1 matches at 8 bases. There are 14 residues in the CDR3. Germline CDR1 is SGHRS and CDR2 is YFSETQ. V shed 0 bases and J 4 bases; nucleotides not matched to a gene: 2. CDR3 nucleotide sequence: TGCGCCAGCAGCTTGGGGCAGGGGGCCTATGGCTACACCTTC. Residues: CASSLGQGAYGYTF.